This T cell receptor beta chain was observed in a study of cytotoxic CD8 clonotypes in ibrutinib-treated CLL. Study overall: The patients comprised some twelve relapsed/refractory and around 15 treatment-naive cases, approximately 18 IGHV unmutated.

Points on this clone: Its target is not known.

Study results and limitations: Having risen at ibrutinib response, clonality had fallen back toward baseline by progression. Contraction or stability on treatment was seen for public clonotypes, which were uncommon.

Assay used: immunoSEQ multiplex PCR; TCRdb lists only in-frame clones, some missing. The sample lists approximately 45,000 clones; 55% to 80% were seen once. The trim removed 5 bases at V and 0 bases at J, leaving 4 bases unmatched. Germline V gene sequence: CDR1 ENHRY, CDR2 SYGVKD. The CDR3 has 14 amino acids. The genes are TRBV10-3 and TRBJ2-7; 7 nucleotides line up with TRBD2. The TCR originated in a human donor with chronic lymphocytic leukemia. The material sequenced was PBMCs, taken after 12 months of ibrutinib treatment. The CDR3 bases are TGTGCCATCAGTCAAGCGGGAAGCTCCTACGAGCAGTACTTC. Amino acid sequence: CAISQAGSSYEQYF.